This T cell receptor (beta chain) was found in a study of T-cell reconstitution after alpha-beta-depleted transplantation in children. Whole-study results and caveats: Reportedly, roughly two months post-transplant, alpha-beta T cells arose from several hundred expanded graft clones.

This clonotype appeared a few times. What it binds is not known. The TCRbeta library was prepared with unique molecular identifiers. MiXCR, run by TCRdb on the PCR reads, gives a single entry per CDR3 protein. The sample contains a few hundred thousand distinct CDR3 sequences, about 9.4% of which appear only once. V lost 6 bases and J 8 bases, leaving 19 bases between the germline ends. Germline lookup yields CDR1 KGHDR and CDR2 SFDVKD. The CDR3 runs to 15 residues. The sequencing used PBMCs, collected before TCRalphabeta/CD19-depleted stem cell transplant. The V call is TRBV24-1, the J call TRBJ2-1; a weak D match, TRBD2 (5 bases). This sequence was found in a boy younger than two with acute myeloid leukemia, due to receive a stem cell transplant. CDR3 nucleotides: TGTGCCACCAGTCGCCGGCGCCCGGGGTTCGATGAGCAGTTCTTC. This translates into CATSRRRPGFDEQFF.